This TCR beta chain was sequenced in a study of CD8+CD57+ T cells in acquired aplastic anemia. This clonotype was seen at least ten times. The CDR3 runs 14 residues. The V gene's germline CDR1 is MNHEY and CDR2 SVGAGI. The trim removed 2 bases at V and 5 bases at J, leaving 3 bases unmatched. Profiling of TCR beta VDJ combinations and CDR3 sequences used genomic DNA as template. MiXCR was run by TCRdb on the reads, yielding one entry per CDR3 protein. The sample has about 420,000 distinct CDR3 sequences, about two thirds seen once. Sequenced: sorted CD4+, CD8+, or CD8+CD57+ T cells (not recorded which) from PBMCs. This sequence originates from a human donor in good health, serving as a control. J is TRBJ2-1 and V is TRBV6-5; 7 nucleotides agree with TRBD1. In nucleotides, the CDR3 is TGTGCCAGCAGTTACGGACAGGATAACAATGAGCAGTTCTTC. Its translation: CASSYGQDNNEQFF.